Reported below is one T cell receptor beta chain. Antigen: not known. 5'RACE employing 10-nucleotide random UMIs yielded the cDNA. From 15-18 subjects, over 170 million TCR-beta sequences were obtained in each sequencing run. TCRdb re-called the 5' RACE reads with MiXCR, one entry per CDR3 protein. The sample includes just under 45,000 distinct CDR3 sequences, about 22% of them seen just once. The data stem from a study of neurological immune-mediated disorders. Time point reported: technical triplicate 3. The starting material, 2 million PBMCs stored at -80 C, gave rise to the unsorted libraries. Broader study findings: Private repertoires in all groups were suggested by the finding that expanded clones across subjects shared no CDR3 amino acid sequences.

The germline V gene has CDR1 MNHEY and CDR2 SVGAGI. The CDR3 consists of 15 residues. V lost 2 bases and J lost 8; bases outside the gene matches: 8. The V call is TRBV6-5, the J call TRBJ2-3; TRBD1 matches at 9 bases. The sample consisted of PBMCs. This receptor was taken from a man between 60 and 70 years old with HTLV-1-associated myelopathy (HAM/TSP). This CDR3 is CASSYKGQGGGTQYF. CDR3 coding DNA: TGTGCCAGCAGTTACAAGGGACAGGGAGGGGGTACGCAGTATTTT.